The rows below give T cell receptor beta chains drawn from one sample of a study of T cell responses to AZD1222 COVID-19 vaccine. This table comes from immunoSEQ multiplex PCR, and its TCRdb copy is limited to in-frame clones, with some not included. The sample includes about 160,000 clones, roughly 86% of them seen just once. The sequencing used peripheral blood, collected on day 0 of AZD1222 vaccination. The receptor source for this set is an adult in good health. Each CDR3 is given with its conserved first and last residue. The D gene is left open where the match is weak. Only some rows state a clone size, as once, few, many or a class for expanded clones.

clone_size: few; j_call: TRBJ1-3; d_call: NA; v_call: TRBV6-5; cdr3_aa: CASSPQVAGNTIYF; cdr3_nt: TGTGCCAGCAGTCCGCAAGTGGCTGGAAACACCATATATTTT
clone_size: NA; j_call: TRBJ2-3; d_call: TRBD2; v_call: TRBV7-3; cdr3_aa: CASSRTSGGAKPTDTQYF; cdr3_nt: TGTGCCAGCAGCAGGACTAGCGGGGGGGCAAAACCCACAGATACGCAGTATTTT
clone_size: NA; j_call: TRBJ1-2; d_call: NA; v_call: TRBV7-9; cdr3_aa: CASNLGRLDGYTF; cdr3_nt: TGTGCCAGCAACCTGGGACGTTTGGATGGCTACACCTTC
clone_size: NA; j_call: TRBJ1-4; d_call: NA; v_call: TRBV2; cdr3_aa: CASSEGRQRKAKGEKLFF; cdr3_nt: TGTGCCAGCAGTGAAGGACGGCAGCGAAAGGCCAAGGGTGAAAAACTGTTTTTT
clone_size: NA; j_call: TRBJ1-2; d_call: NA; v_call: TRBV28; cdr3_aa: CASSYRTEFYGYTF; cdr3_nt: TGTGCCAGCAGCTACAGGACAGAATTCTATGGCTACACCTTC
clone_size: NA; j_call: TRBJ2-1; d_call: NA; v_call: TRBV7-2; cdr3_aa: CASSLAYGSYNEQFF; cdr3_nt: TGTGCCAGCAGCTTAGCTTACGGCTCCTACAATGAGCAGTTCTTC
clone_size: NA; j_call: TRBJ1-5; d_call: NA; v_call: TRBV6-5; cdr3_aa: CASRGGAGVNQPQHF; cdr3_nt: TGTGCCAGCAGAGGAGGGGCGGGGGTCAATCAGCCCCAGCATTTT
clone_size: NA; j_call: TRBJ2-6; d_call: NA; v_call: TRBV4-3; cdr3_aa: CASSHETGSGANVLTF; cdr3_nt: TGCGCCAGCAGCCACGAAACAGGGTCGGGGGCCAACGTCCTGACTTTC
clone_size: NA; j_call: TRBJ2-7; d_call: TRBD1; v_call: TRBV15; cdr3_aa: CATSSPGGNYEQYF; cdr3_nt: TGTGCCACCAGCAGTCCAGGGGGAAACTACGAGCAGTACTTC
clone_size: NA; j_call: TRBJ1-5; d_call: NA; v_call: TRBV6-2/TRBV6-3; cdr3_aa: CASSYSDRPNQPQHF; cdr3_nt: TGTGCCAGCAGTTACTCCGACAGACCCAATCAGCCCCAGCATTTT
clone_size: NA; j_call: TRBJ1-5; d_call: NA; v_call: TRBV9; cdr3_aa: CASSPTPLGDQPQHF; cdr3_nt: TGTGCCAGCAGTCCGACCCCTTTGGGGGATCAGCCCCAGCATTTT
clone_size: NA; j_call: TRBJ1-1; d_call: NA; v_call: TRBV18; cdr3_aa: CASSGVGENTEAFF; cdr3_nt: TGTGCCAGCTCAGGCGTTGGGGAGAACACTGAAGCTTTCTTT
clone_size: NA; j_call: TRBJ1-5; d_call: NA; v_call: TRBV6-2/TRBV6-3; cdr3_aa: CASSYSMGRLSNQPQHF; cdr3_nt: TGTGCCAGCAGTTACTCGATGGGACGTCTTAGCAATCAGCCCCAGCATTTT
clone_size: once; j_call: TRBJ1-1; d_call: NA; v_call: TRBV5-4; cdr3_aa: CASSSRGTEAFF; cdr3_nt: TGTGCCAGCAGCTCTAGGGGCACTGAAGCTTTCTTT
clone_size: NA; j_call: TRBJ2-1; d_call: TRBD1; v_call: TRBV3-1/TRBV3-2; cdr3_aa: CASSQPRDRGPPLKYNEQFF; cdr3_nt: TGTGCCAGCAGCCAACCCCGGGACAGGGGGCCCCCCCTAAAATACAATGAGCAGTTCTTC
clone_size: NA; j_call: TRBJ1-1; d_call: NA; v_call: TRBV9; cdr3_aa: CASSVEIGGNTEAFF; cdr3_nt: TGTGCCAGCAGCGTAGAAATTGGGGGGAACACTGAAGCTTTCTTT
clone_size: NA; j_call: TRBJ1-2; d_call: TRBD1; v_call: TRBV27; cdr3_aa: CATRGSFYGNYGYTF; cdr3_nt: TGTGCCACCAGGGGGTCCTTCTACGGTAACTATGGCTACACCTTC
clone_size: once; j_call: TRBJ2-2; d_call: NA; v_call: TRBV7-3; cdr3_aa: CASSPFGGQNTGELFF; cdr3_nt: TGTGCCAGCAGCCCGTTCGGGGGGCAGAACACCGGGGAGCTGTTTTTT
clone_size: NA; j_call: TRBJ1-1; d_call: NA; v_call: TRBV27; cdr3_aa: CASMRVLEAFF; cdr3_nt: TGTGCCAGCATGCGGGTTCTGGAAGCTTTCTTT
clone_size: NA; j_call: TRBJ2-7; d_call: TRBD2; v_call: TRBV18; cdr3_aa: CASSLLAGDDEQYF; cdr3_nt: TGTGCCAGCTCCCTACTAGCGGGGGACGACGAGCAGTACTTC
clone_size: NA; j_call: TRBJ1-1; d_call: TRBD1; v_call: TRBV28; cdr3_aa: CASRRGTANTEAFF; cdr3_nt: TGTGCCAGCAGGAGAGGGACAGCGAACACTGAAGCTTTCTTT
clone_size: once; j_call: TRBJ2-2; d_call: NA; v_call: TRBV5-1; cdr3_aa: CASSLSLAGELFF; cdr3_nt: TGCGCCAGCAGCTTATCCTTGGCCGGGGAGCTGTTTTTT
clone_size: NA; j_call: TRBJ1-1; d_call: NA; v_call: TRBV28; cdr3_aa: CASSLQSNTEAFF; cdr3_nt: TGTGCCAGCAGTCTACAGAGTAACACTGAAGCTTTCTTT
clone_size: NA; j_call: TRBJ1-4; d_call: NA; v_call: TRBV5-1; cdr3_aa: CASSEGRATNEKLFF; cdr3_nt: TGCGCCAGCAGCGAGGGACGTGCAACTAATGAAAAACTGTTTTTT
clone_size: NA; j_call: TRBJ2-7; d_call: NA; v_call: TRBV12-3/TRBV12-4; cdr3_aa: CASSLGRRNEQYF; cdr3_nt: TGTGCCAGCAGCCTCGGCCGGAGGAACGAGCAGTACTTC
clone_size: NA; j_call: TRBJ1-4; d_call: NA; v_call: TRBV5-1; cdr3_aa: CASSSSRDMGKLFF; cdr3_nt: TGCGCCAGCAGCTCCAGCCGAGATATGGGAAAACTGTTTTTT
clone_size: NA; j_call: TRBJ1-5; d_call: NA; v_call: TRBV6-5; cdr3_aa: CASRADGLGNQPQHF; cdr3_nt: TGTGCCAGCAGGGCGGACGGGTTAGGTAATCAGCCCCAGCATTTT
clone_size: once; j_call: TRBJ1-1; d_call: NA; v_call: TRBV4-3; cdr3_aa: CASSRGARNTEAFF; cdr3_nt: TGCGCCAGCAGCCGGGGGGCTCGGAACACTGAAGCTTTCTTT
clone_size: NA; j_call: TRBJ1-2; d_call: NA; v_call: TRBV6-5; cdr3_aa: CASSRDKSYGYTF; cdr3_nt: TGTGCCAGCAGCCGGGACAAATCCTATGGCTACACCTTC